These 4 T cell receptor beta chains share one sample of origin, sequenced in a study of immune heterogeneity within non-small cell lung tumors. The TCR beta CDR3 region was amplified by multiplex PCR employing 32 V and 13 J primers. TCRdb re-analysed the multiplex PCR reads in MiXCR, keeping a single row per CDR3 protein. Counted here are tens of thousands of distinct CDR3 sequences, less than 35% occurring once; the ten biggest clones make up more than 4%. Template came from bulk tumor genomic DNA, at approximately 620 ng per sample. Taken during surgery, several biopsies per primary tumor were spaced as far apart as possible within the tumor mass. These patients got curative surgery after being newly diagnosed with untreated non-small cell lung cancer. Sequencing was carried out using lung tumor tissue. Receptors were obtained from a man in his forties with non-small cell lung cancer.

Regarding this clonotype: The junction departs from germline at one end; a sequencing error may be responsible. V and J are TRBV9 and TRBJ2-7, with 12 nucleotides matching TRBD1. The germline V gene has CDR1 SGDLS and CDR2 YYNGEE. CDR3 length: 15 residues. CDR3 bases: TGTGCCAGCAGCCCCTCCGGGACAGGGGGCTACGCGCAGTCCTTC. Its translation: CASSPSGTGGYAQSF. The variable domain in full, with the rest retrieved from reference TRBV9 and TRBJ2-7, is DSGVTQTPKHLITATGQRVTLRCSPRSGDLSVYWYQQSLDQGLQFLIQYYNGEERAKGNILERFSAQQFPDLHSELNLSSLELGDSALYFCASSPSGTGGYAQSFGPGTRLTVT.

V and J are TRBV6-1 and TRBJ2-6; no clear D gene. V gave up 5 bases and J gave up 0 bases, with 20 bases separating them. The CDR3 spans 19 residues. CDR1 is MNHNS and CDR2 is SASEGT in the germline V gene. The CDR3, as DNA: TGTGCCAGCAGTTCTTTTTTTAGGAAAGCCAACTCTGGGGCCAACGTCCTGACTTTC. The encoded protein is CASSSFFRKANSGANVLTF.

V gene TRBV4-1 combines with J gene TRBJ2-2; D is ambiguous. The V and J ends lost 0 bases and 0 bases respectively, with 5 bases between them. Germline V lookup: CDR1 MGHRA, CDR2 YSYEKL. The CDR3 has 15 residues. As DNA, the CDR3 is TGCGCCAGCAGCCAAGACAGGTCGAACACCGGGGAGCTGTTTTTT. It yields the protein CASSQDRSNTGELFF.

This clonotype was seen a few times. This chain links TRBV2 with TRBJ2-7; D not certain. The CDR3 runs 8 residues. With 6 bases removed from V and 12 bases from J, the gap between germline ends came to 6 bases. Germline assignment: CDR1 SNHLY and CDR2 FYNNEI. CDR3 residues: CASSTRYF. Written as DNA, the CDR3 is TGTGCCAGCAGCACCCGGTACTTC.